A selection of T cell receptor beta chains follows, all from one sample in a study of CXCR3-negative and CXCR3-positive naive CD8 T cells. With the 5' RACE reads reprocessed, TCRdb shows one record per CDR3 protein and no DNA. Its table records some 130,000 distinct CDR3 sequences. The specimen was naive CXCR3- CD8+ T cells from blood. The receptor set was obtained from a human donor in good health. Some clones in this sample may be carry-over from other donors' samples. Each CDR3 is given with its conserved first and last residue. Each record gives: J gene, V gene, CDR3 protein.

J gene: TRBJ2-3
V gene: TRBV13
CDR3 protein: CASSLGLGVYSGSTDTQYF

J gene: TRBJ1-1
V gene: TRBV7-3
CDR3 protein: CASSPVPGAFRNTEAFF

J gene: TRBJ2-7
V gene: TRBV27
CDR3 protein: CASRSINSYEQYF

J gene: TRBJ1-1
V gene: TRBV4-1
CDR3 protein: CASSMWTGENTEAFF

J gene: TRBJ2-1
V gene: TRBV28
CDR3 protein: CASRAGAGRNDEQFF

J gene: TRBJ2-7
V gene: TRBV21-1
CDR3 protein: CASSKGGIPLEQYF

J gene: TRBJ2-5
V gene: TRBV2
CDR3 protein: CASSDPFVETQYF

J gene: TRBJ2-7
V gene: TRBV5-1
CDR3 protein: CASSLEVGGGYEQYF

J gene: TRBJ2-1
V gene: TRBV10-3
CDR3 protein: CAISGPLDNEQFF

J gene: TRBJ2-7
V gene: TRBV7-2
CDR3 protein: CASSLVSGGAAYEQYF

J gene: TRBJ2-7
V gene: TRBV7-2
CDR3 protein: CASSPPSPYEQYF

J gene: TRBJ2-3
V gene: TRBV28
CDR3 protein: CASRPGTSGFTDTQYF

J gene: TRBJ2-1
V gene: TRBV29-1
CDR3 protein: CSVKSRWNEQFF

J gene: TRBJ2-7
V gene: TRBV12-3/TRBV12-4
CDR3 protein: CASSHRPVGGSAYEQYF

J gene: TRBJ2-1
V gene: TRBV7-9
CDR3 protein: CASSLAGRNEQFF

J gene: TRBJ2-2
V gene: TRBV28
CDR3 protein: CASTPRGQNTGELFF